This T cell receptor (beta chain) comes out of a study of CD4+ T cells in melanoma. Per germline, CDR1 SGHTA and CDR2 FQGNSA. V lost 4 bases, J lost 3 bases, and 11 bases stayed unmatched. The CDR3 runs to 16 residues. The protocol was immunoSEQ multiplex PCR, while the TCRdb copy is restricted to in-frame clones and leaves out a portion. The table lists 90,000 to 130,000 clones, about nine tenths of them singletons. The source material was peripheral blood. The receptor was isolated from a human donor with melanoma. The chain joins TRBV7-2 to TRBJ2-7; TRBD2 agrees at 8 bases. The CDR3 DNA follows: TGTGCCAGCAGCTCCGCGGGTGGCGGGAGGCTCTACGAGCAGTACTTC. It encodes CASSSAGGGRLYEQYF.